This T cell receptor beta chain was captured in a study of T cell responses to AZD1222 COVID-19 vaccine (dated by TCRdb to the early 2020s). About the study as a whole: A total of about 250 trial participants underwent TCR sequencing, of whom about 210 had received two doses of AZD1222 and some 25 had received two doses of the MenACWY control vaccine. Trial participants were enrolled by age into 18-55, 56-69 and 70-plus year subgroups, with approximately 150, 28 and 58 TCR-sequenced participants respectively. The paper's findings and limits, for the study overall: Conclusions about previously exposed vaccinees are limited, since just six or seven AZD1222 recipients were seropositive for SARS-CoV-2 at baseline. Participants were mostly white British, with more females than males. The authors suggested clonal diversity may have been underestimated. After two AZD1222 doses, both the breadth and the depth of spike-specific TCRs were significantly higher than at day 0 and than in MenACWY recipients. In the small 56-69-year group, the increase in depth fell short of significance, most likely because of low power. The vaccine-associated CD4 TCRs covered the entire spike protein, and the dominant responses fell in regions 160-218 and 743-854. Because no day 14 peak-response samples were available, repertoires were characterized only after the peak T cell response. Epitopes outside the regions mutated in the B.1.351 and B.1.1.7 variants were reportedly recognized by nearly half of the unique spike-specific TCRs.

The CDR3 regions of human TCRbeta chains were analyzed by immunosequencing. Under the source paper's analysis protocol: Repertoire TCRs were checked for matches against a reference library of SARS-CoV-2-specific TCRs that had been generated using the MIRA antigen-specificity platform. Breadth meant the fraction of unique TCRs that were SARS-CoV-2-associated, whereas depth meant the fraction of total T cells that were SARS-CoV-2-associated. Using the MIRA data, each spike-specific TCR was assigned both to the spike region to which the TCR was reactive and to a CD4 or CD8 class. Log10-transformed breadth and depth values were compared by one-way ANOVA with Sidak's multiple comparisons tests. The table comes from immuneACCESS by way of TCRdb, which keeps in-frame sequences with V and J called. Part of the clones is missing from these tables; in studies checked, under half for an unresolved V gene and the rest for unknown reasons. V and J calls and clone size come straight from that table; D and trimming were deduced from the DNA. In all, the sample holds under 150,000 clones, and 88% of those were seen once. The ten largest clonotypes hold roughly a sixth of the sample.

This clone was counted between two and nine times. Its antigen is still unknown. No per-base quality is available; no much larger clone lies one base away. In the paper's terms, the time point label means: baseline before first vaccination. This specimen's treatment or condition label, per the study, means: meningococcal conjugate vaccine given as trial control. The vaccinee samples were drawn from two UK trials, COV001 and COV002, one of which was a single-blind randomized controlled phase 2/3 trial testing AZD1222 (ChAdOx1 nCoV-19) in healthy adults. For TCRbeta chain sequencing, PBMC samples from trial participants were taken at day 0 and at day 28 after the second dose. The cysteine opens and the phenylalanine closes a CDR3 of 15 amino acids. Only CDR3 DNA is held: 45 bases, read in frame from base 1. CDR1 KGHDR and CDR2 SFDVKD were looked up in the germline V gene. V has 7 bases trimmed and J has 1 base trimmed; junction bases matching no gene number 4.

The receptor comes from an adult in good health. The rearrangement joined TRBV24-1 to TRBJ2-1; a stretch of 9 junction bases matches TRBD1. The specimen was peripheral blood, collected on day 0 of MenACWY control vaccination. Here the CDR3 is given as CATRGQGKSYNEQFF. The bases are TGTGCCACCAGGGGACAGGGTAAGTCCTACAATGAGCAGTTCTTC.